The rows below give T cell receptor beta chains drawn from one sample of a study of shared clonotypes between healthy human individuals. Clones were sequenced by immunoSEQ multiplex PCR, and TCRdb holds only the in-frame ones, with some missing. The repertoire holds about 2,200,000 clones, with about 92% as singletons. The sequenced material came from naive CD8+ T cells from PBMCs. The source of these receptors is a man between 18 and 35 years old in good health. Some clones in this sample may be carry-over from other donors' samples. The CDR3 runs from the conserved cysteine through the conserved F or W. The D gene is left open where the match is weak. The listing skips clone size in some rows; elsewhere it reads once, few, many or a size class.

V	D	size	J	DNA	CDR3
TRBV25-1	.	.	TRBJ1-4	TGTGCCACCGTCGGACAGCTTAATGAAAAACTGTTTTTT	CATVGQLNEKLFF
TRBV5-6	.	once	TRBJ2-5	TGTGCCAGCACCATAAGGTCAGCGGATCCTAGGGAGACCCAGTACTTC	CASTIRSADPRETQYF
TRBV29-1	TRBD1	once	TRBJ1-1	TGCAGCGTCGACGACAGGGGGTCCGTGTACACTGAAGCTTTCTTT	CSVDDRGSVYTEAFF
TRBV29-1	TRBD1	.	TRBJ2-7	TGCAGCGTAAGGACAGGGGTTACCTACGAGCAGTACTTC	CSVRTGVTYEQYF
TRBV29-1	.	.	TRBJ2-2	TGCAGCGTTCACAGCACCGGGGAGCTGTTTTTT	CSVHSTGELFF
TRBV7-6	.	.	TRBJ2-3	TGTGCCAGCAGCTTATCCGGCGGACTTGGCACAGATACGCAGTATTTT	CASSLSGGLGTDTQYF
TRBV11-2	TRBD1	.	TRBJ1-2	TGTGCCAGCAGCTTAGTAAGGCCTATTGGACAGGTCGGCTATGGCTACACCTTC	CASSLVRPIGQVGYGYTF
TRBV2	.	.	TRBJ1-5	TGTGCCAGCAGTGAAGTGAAACCATGGAATCAGCCCCAGCATTTT	CASSEVKPWNQPQHF
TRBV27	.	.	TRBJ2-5	TGTGCCAGCAGTCCATCTTACAGGCCCCTCGGGGAGACCCAGTACTTC	CASSPSYRPLGETQYF
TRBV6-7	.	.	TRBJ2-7	TGTGCCAGCAGTTGCCCCACAGGGAATCGCGACGAGCAGTACTTC	CASSCPTGNRDEQYF